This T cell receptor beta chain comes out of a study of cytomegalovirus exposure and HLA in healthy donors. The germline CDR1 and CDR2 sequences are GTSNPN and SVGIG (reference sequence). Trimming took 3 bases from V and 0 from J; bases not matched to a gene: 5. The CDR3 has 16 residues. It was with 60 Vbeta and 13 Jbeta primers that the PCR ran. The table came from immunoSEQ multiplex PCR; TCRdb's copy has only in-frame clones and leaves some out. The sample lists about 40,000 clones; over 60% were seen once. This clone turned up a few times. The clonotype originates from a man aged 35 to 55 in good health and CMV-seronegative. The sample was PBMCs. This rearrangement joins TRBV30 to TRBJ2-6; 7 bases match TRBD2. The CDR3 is CAWRGGSISGANVLTF. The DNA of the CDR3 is TGTGCCTGGAGGGGGGGGTCGATCTCTGGGGCCAACGTCCTGACTTTC.